This entry features one TCR beta chain sequence. This record belongs to a study of blood T cell repertoires in COVID-19. Trimming stripped 3 bases from V and 2 bases from J, with 10 bases between. CDR1 is DFQATT and CDR2 is SNEGSKA in the germline V gene (reference sequence). CDR3 length: 13 amino acids. Data came from immunoSEQ multiplex PCR; TCRdb stores just in-frame clones and leaves some out. The table shows 350,000 or so clones, with 89% occurring only once. The origin of this receptor is an older woman with COVID-19, enrolled during active disease. The J gene is TRBJ2-5, the V gene TRBV20-1; D might be TRBD1 (5 bases). Sequencing was carried out using peripheral blood. CDR3 protein: CSASSRVQETQYF. CDR3 coding DNA: TGCAGTGCTAGTAGCAGGGTACAAGAGACCCAGTACTTC.